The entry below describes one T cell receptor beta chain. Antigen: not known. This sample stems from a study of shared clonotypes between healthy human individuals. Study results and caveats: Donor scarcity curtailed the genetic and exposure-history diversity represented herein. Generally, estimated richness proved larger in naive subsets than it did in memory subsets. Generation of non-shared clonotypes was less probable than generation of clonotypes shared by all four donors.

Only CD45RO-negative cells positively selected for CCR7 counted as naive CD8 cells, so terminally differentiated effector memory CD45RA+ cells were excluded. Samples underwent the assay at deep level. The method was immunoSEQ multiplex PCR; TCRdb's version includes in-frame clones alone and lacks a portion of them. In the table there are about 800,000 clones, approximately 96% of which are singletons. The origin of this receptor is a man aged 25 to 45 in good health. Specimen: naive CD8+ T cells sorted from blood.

CDR3 in amino acids: CASSLGRGSYEQYF. In DNA form, the CDR3 reads TGTGCCAGCAGCCTCGGGCGGGGGTCCTACGAGCAGTACTTC. V gene TRBV6-5 combines with J gene TRBJ2-7, with 7 bases aligning to TRBD2. The germline V gene encodes CDR1 MNHEY and CDR2 SVGAGI. The ends lost 6 bases at V and 1 base at J; junction bases unmatched: 6. The CDR3 sequence is 14 residues long.